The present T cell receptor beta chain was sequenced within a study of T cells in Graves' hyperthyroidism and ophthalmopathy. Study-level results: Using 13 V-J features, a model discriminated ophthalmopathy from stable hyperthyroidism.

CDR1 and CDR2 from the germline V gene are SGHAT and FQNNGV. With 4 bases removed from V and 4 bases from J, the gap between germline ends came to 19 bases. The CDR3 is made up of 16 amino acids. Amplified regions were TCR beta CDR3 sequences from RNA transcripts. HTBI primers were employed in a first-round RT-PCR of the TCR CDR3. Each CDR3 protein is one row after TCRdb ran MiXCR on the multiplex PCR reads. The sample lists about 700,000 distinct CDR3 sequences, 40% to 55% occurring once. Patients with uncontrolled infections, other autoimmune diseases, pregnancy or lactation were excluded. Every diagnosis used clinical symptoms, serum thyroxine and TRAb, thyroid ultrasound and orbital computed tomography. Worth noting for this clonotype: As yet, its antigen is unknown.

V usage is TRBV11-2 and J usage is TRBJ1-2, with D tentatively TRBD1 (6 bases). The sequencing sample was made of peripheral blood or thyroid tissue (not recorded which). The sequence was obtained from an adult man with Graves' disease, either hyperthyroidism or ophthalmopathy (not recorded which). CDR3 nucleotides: TGTGCCAGCAGCTCGTCTTTTAACTCAGGGGTCTATGGCTACACCTTC. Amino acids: CASSSSFNSGVYGYTF.